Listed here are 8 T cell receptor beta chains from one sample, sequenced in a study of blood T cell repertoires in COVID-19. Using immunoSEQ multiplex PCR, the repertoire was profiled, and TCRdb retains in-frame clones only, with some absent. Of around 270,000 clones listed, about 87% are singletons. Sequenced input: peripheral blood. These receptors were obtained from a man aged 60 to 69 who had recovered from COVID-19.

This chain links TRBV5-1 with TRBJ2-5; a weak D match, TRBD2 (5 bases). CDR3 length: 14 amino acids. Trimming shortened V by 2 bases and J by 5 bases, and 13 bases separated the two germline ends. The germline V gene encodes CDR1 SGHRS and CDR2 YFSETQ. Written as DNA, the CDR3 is TGCGCCAGCAGCTTCAATGCGGGTGGGGAGACCCAGTACTTC. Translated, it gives CASSFNAGGETQYF.

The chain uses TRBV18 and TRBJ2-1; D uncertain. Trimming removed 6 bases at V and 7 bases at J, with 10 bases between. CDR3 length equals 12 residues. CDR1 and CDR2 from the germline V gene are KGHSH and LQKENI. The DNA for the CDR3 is TGTGCCAGCTCCCCGAAAGCAAATGAGCAGTTCTTC. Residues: CASSPKANEQFF.

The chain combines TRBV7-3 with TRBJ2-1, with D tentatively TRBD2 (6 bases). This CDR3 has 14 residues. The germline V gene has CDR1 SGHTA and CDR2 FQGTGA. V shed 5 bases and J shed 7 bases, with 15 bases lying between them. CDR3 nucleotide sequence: TGTGCCAGCAGCCACTCTAGCGATTCGAATGAGCAGTTCTTC. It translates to CASSHSSDSNEQFF.

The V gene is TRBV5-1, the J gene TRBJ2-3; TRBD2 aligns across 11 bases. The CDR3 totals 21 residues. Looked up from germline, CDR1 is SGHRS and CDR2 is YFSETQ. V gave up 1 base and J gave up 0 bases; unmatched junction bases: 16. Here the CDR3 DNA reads TGCGCCAGCAGCTTGAATCCTGGGCTAGCGGGGGGCGGATCTAGCACAGATACGCAGTATTTT. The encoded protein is CASSLNPGLAGGGSSTDTQYF.

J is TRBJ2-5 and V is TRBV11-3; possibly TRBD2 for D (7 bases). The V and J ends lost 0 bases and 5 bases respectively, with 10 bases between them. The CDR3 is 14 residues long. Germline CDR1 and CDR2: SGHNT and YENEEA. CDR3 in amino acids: CASSLEAGAETQYF. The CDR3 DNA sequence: TGTGCCAGCAGCTTAGAGGCGGGGGCGGAGACCCAGTACTTC.

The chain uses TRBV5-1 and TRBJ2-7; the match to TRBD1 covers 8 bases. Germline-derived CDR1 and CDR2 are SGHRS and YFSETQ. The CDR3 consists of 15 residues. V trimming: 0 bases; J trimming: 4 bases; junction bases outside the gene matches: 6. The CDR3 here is CASSLVAGGEYEQYF. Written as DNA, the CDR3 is TGCGCCAGCAGCTTGGTAGCAGGGGGCGAGTACGAGCAGTACTTC.

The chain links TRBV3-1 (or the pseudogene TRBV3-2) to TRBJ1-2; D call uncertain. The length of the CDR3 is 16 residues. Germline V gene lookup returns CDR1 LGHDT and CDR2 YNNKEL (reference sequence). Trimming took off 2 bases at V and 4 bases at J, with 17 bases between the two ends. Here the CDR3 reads CASSQTPGLPSYGYTF. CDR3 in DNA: TGTGCCAGCAGCCAAACACCGGGATTACCCTCCTATGGCTACACCTTC.

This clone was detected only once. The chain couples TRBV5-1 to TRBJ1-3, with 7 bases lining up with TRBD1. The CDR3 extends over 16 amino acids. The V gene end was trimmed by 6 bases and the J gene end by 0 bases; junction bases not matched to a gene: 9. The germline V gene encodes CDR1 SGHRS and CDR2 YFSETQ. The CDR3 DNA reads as TGCGCCAGCACCTCCGGGGGACAGAACTCTGGAAACACCATATATTTT. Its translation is CASTSGGQNSGNTIYF.